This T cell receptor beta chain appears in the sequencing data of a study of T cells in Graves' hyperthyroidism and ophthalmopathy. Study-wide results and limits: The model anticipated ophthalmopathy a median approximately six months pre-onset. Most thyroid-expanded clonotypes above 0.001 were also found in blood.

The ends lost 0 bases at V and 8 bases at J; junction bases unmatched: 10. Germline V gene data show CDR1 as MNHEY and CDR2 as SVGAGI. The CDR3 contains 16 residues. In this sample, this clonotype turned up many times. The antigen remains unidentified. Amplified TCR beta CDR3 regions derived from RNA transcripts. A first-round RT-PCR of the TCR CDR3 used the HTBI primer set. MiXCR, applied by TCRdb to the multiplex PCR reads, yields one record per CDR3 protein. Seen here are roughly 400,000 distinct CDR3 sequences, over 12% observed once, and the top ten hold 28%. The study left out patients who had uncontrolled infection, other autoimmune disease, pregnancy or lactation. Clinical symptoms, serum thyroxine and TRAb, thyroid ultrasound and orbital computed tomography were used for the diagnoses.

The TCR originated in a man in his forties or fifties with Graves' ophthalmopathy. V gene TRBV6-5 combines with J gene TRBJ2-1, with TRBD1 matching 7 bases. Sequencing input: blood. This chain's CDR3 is CASSYSPGGPLHEQFF. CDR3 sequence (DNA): TGTGCCAGCAGTTACTCGCCAGGGGGTCCCCTTCATGAGCAGTTCTTC.